This T cell receptor (beta chain) came from a study of T cell responses to AZD1222 COVID-19 vaccine. CDR1 is MDHEN, CDR2 SYDVKM, per germline. V was trimmed by 2 bases and J by 8 bases, leaving 9 bases between them. This CDR3 has 12 residues. The sample holds a few counts of this clone. Clones were read by immunoSEQ multiplex PCR, and TCRdb kept only the in-frame ones, dropping some. This table has 140,000 to 150,000 clones, around 87% appearing once. The sample in question was peripheral blood, obtained on day 0 of AZD1222 vaccination. The gene calls are TRBV28 and TRBJ1-2; D perhaps matches TRBD1 (6 bases). The sequence came from an adult in good health. CDR3 loop: CASSLPGGGYTF. CDR3 nucleotide sequence: TGTGCCAGCAGTTTACCCGGGGGCGGCTACACCTTC.